This T cell receptor (beta chain) was recovered during a study of a mutant IDH1 vaccine in newly diagnosed glioma. Assay: immunoSEQ multiplex PCR; the TCRdb copy retains only in-frame clones and omits some. The sample has about 16,000 clones, more than 80% seen once. Noted time point: baseline, week 1 (first vaccination visit). Stated treatment: pre-vaccination baseline after standard-of-care therapy. In germline, CDR1 is SGHAT, CDR2 FQNNGV. The CDR3 is 13 residues long. Trimming removed 5 bases from V and 6 bases from J, with 8 bases in between. The input for sequencing was PBMCs, taken from a glioma patient treated with radiotherapy, temozolomide or both. The origin of this receptor is a woman in her 40s with glioma. Some clones in this sample may be carry-over from other donors' samples. The chain uses TRBV11-2 and TRBJ2-6; D unclear. The CDR3 bases are TGTGCCAGCAGCGCAGACCCGGCCAACGTCCTGACTTTC. It encodes CASSADPANVLTF.